A selection of T cell receptor beta chains follows, all from one sample in a study of blood T cell repertoires in COVID-19. Clones were read by immunoSEQ multiplex PCR, and TCRdb kept only the in-frame ones, dropping some. The sample yields about 330,000 clones, about 85% seen once. The sequenced sample consisted of PBMCs or T cells enriched from blood (not recorded which). These receptors were obtained from a woman in her 30s who had recovered from COVID-19. Both conserved end residues are part of each CDR3. D genes are given only for firm matches. The size field is filled for only some rows; it gives once, few, many or a size class.

V gene	D gene	clone size	J gene	CDR3 protein	CDR3 DNA
TRBV6-5	TRBD1	.	TRBJ1-5	CASSGGAGGNQPQHF	TGTGCCAGCAGCGGCGGGGCAGGGGGGAATCAGCCCCAGCATTTT
TRBV18	.	.	TRBJ1-1	CASSPDSRTEAFF	TGTGCCAGCTCACCAGATTCGAGGACTGAAGCTTTCTTT
TRBV18	.	once	TRBJ1-2	CASSPYRDNYGYTF	TGTGCCAGCTCACCCTACAGAGATAACTATGGCTACACCTTC
TRBV7-9	TRBD1	.	TRBJ2-3	CASSFERDRGRDTQYF	TGTGCCAGCAGCTTTGAGAGGGACAGGGGGCGGGATACGCAGTATTTT
TRBV27	.	.	TRBJ2-1	CASSFQGSSYNEQFF	TGTGCCAGCAGTTTTCAGGGAAGCTCCTACAATGAGCAGTTCTTC
TRBV5-1	TRBD1	.	TRBJ2-1	CASSRGGTGPYNEQFF	TGCGCCAGCAGCCGGGGCGGGACAGGACCCTACAATGAGCAGTTCTTC
TRBV6-5	TRBD1	.	TRBJ2-7	CASSLLMAGGLEQYF	TGTGCCAGCAGCCTCCTGATGGCAGGGGGCCTCGAGCAGTACTTC
TRBV12-5	TRBD1	.	TRBJ2-7	CASGLSGDRGYF	TGTGCTAGTGGTTTGTCTGGGGACAGGGGGTACTTC
TRBV11-3	.	.	TRBJ2-1	CASSLRASRHEQFF	TGTGCCAGCAGCTTAAGGGCTAGCAGGCATGAGCAGTTCTTC
TRBV5-1	.	.	TRBJ1-2	CASSLVASGVGYGYTF	TGCGCCAGCAGCTTGGTAGCGTCAGGGGTAGGGTATGGCTACACCTTC
TRBV6-5	.	.	TRBJ1-1	CASSYSARGNTEAFF	TGTGCCAGCAGTTACTCAGCTCGGGGGAACACTGAAGCTTTCTTT
TRBV5-6	.	.	TRBJ1-4	CASSAQGSSNEKLFF	TGTGCCAGCAGCGCCCAGGGGTCATCTAATGAAAAACTGTTTTTT
TRBV2	.	.	TRBJ2-5	CASTLRGRQETQYF	TGTGCCAGCACCCTCCGAGGCAGACAAGAGACCCAGTACTTC
TRBV4-2	.	.	TRBJ2-3	CASSQVLQGTDTQYF	TGTGCCAGCAGCCAAGTCTTGCAGGGCACAGATACGCAGTATTTT
TRBV12-3/TRBV12-4	.	.	TRBJ2-5	CASSLEGRETQYF	TGTGCCAGCAGTTTGGAGGGCAGAGAGACCCAGTACTTC
TRBV10-3	TRBD2	.	TRBJ2-7	CAIRETSGTYEQYF	TGTGCCATCAGGGAGACTAGCGGAACCTACGAGCAGTACTTC
TRBV4-3	TRBD1	once	TRBJ1-2	CASSQDVTGGGDGYTF	TGCGCCAGCAGCCAAGATGTTACAGGGGGTGGGGATGGCTACACCTTC
TRBV7-8	TRBD2	once	TRBJ2-5	CASSKPGTKQETQYF	TGTGCCAGCAGCAAGCCCGGGACTAAACAAGAGACCCAGTACTTC
TRBV27	.	.	TRBJ2-3	CASTTQGSGGGTQYF	TGTGCCAGCACCACCCAGGGGTCGGGGGGCGGCACGCAGTATTTT
TRBV5-6	TRBD1	.	TRBJ1-6	CASSPRRTGGASPLHF	TGTGCCAGCAGCCCCCGACGGACAGGCGGCGCTTCACCCCTCCACTTT
TRBV15	TRBD2	.	TRBJ2-1	CATSVRGGYNEQFF	TGTGCCACCAGCGTTCGGGGGGGGTACAATGAGCAGTTCTTC
TRBV4-3	.	once	TRBJ1-4	CASSQDPSNEKLFF	TGCGCCAGCAGCCAAGATCCCAGTAATGAAAAACTGTTTTTT
TRBV19	TRBD2	.	TRBJ2-1	CASSISAGGAYNEQFF	TGTGCCAGTAGTATTTCGGCGGGGGGGGCCTACAATGAGCAGTTCTTC
TRBV30	.	.	TRBJ2-3	CAWSVRKVTDTQYF	TGTGCCTGGAGTGTCAGGAAGGTCACAGATACGCAGTATTTT
TRBV24-1	TRBD1	.	TRBJ1-2	CATPTGQEKYGYTF	TGTGCCACTCCCACGGGACAGGAAAAATATGGCTACACCTTC
TRBV12-3/TRBV12-4	TRBD1	.	TRBJ1-1	CAAGTGMGTEAFF	TGTGCCGCCGGGACAGGGATGGGCACTGAAGCTTTCTTT